A selection of T cell receptor beta chains follows, all from one sample in a study of shared clonotypes between healthy human individuals. Some clones are missing from TCRdb's copy, which holds only in-frame ones; the method was immunoSEQ multiplex PCR. There are about 1 million clones in the sample; approximately 72% occur only once, and around 1.5% lies in the top ten. The sample was memory CD4+ T cells sorted from blood. The receptors originated from a man aged 18 to 30 in good health. Each CDR3 is given with its conserved first and last residue. The D gene is left open where the match is weak. Part of the rows lack a size; the others show once, few, many or a class for expanded clones.

TGTGCCAGCTCACCGGGTTCAGGGGCCGACTATGGCTACACCTTC | CASSPGSGADYGYTF | TRBJ1-2 | few | TRBV18 | -
TGTGCCAGCTCACCATTCACCGGGACAGCAAGCGGGACCTACGAGCAGTACTTC | CASSPFTGTASGTYEQYF | TRBJ2-7 | once | TRBV18 | -
TGTGCCAGTAGTAAGTCGGGGCTACCAGATACGCAGTATTTT | CASSKSGLPDTQYF | TRBJ2-3 | few | TRBV19 | -
TGTGCCAGCAGCCAAGATCTTTCGGGCTACCTCCGCTACTTC | CASSQDLSGYLRYF | TRBJ2-5 | - | TRBV14 | -
TGTGCCAGCAGGCCCCCGACTGATGGCTACACCTTC | CASRPPTDGYTF | TRBJ1-2 | - | TRBV6-5 | -
TGTGCCAGCCCTAGAGGGGAGCGTTCATTAGCTAAAAACATTCAGTACTTC | CASPRGERSLAKNIQYF | TRBJ2-4 | - | TRBV11-3 | -
TGTGCAAGTCGCTTAAAGGACAGGTTCTATGGCTACACCTTC | CASRLKDRFYGYTF | TRBJ1-2 | once | TRBV12-2 | -
TGTGCCAGCAGACCGGCCCCAGGGCAGGGCAATCAGCCCCAGCATTTT | CASRPAPGQGNQPQHF | TRBJ1-5 | - | TRBV28 | -
TGTGCCAGCAGTGGCCTGGGGGCGGGAAGCTCCTACAATGAGCAGTTCTTC | CASSGLGAGSSYNEQFF | TRBJ2-1 | - | TRBV6-1 | -
TGTGCCAGCAGTGACTCGAAGCGGGGATCCTACAATGAGCAGTTCTTC | CASSDSKRGSYNEQFF | TRBJ2-1 | - | TRBV6-4 | TRBD2
TGTGCTAGCAGCTTAGAAGACGGGACCGGGGAGCTGTTTTTT | CASSLEDGTGELFF | TRBJ2-2 | - | TRBV7-7 | -
TGTGCCAGCAGTCGATTGGGTGAAGAGACCCAGTACTTC | CASSRLGEETQYF | TRBJ2-5 | few | TRBV7-9 | -
TGTGCCAGCAGCTCCATAGCGGGGGGGCTTACCGGGGAGCTGTTTTTT | CASSSIAGGLTGELFF | TRBJ2-2 | - | TRBV5-4 | TRBD2
TGTGCCAGCAGCTCCGGGAGCTTTACCTACGAGCAGTACTTC | CASSSGSFTYEQYF | TRBJ2-7 | once | TRBV7-2 | -
TGTGCCAGCAGTTATACAATGAACACTGAAGCTTTCTTT | CASSYTMNTEAFF | TRBJ1-1 | - | TRBV6-6 | -
TGTGCCAGCAGGACCGCAGGGGTCGGAAACACCATATATTTT | CASRTAGVGNTIYF | TRBJ1-3 | once | TRBV2 | -
TGTGCCAGCAGCGCGATTTCCCAGGTATCCTACGAGCAGTACTTC | CASSAISQVSYEQYF | TRBJ2-7 | - | TRBV2 | -
TGTGCCAGCAGCTCGGGGGGCAGAAGTAATGAAAAACTGTTTTTT | CASSSGGRSNEKLFF | TRBJ1-4 | - | TRBV7-2 | -
TGCAGTGCTAGTGTGGATACGCAGTATTTT | CSASVDTQYF | TRBJ2-3 | few | TRBV20-1 | -
TGTGCCTGGAGTGGGGACTGGGCTAGCGGGGGGCTAAAGAGCTCCTACAATGAGCAGTTCTTC | CAWSGDWASGGLKSSYNEQFF | TRBJ2-1 | - | TRBV30 | TRBD2
TGTGCCAGCAGCTTCGGGACTAGCGGACAAGAGACCCAGTACTTC | CASSFGTSGQETQYF | TRBJ2-5 | once | TRBV27 | TRBD2
TGTGCCAGCTCGGACAGGGATAGCAATCAGCCCCAGCATTTT | CASSDRDSNQPQHF | TRBJ1-5 | once | TRBV19 | TRBD1
TGTGCCAGCAGCGAATACAGGGGGTCCGGCTATGGCTACACCTTC | CASSEYRGSGYGYTF | TRBJ1-2 | few | TRBV7-2 | TRBD1
TGCGCCAGCCGACAGATGGTAGCCACCGGGGAGCTGTTTTTT | CASRQMVATGELFF | TRBJ2-2 | - | TRBV5-1 | -
TGTGCCAGCAGCTCTCAGGGTCTGGCCACCGGGGAGCTGTTTTTT | CASSSQGLATGELFF | TRBJ2-2 | once | TRBV5-6 | -
TGTGCCAGCAGCCAAGAAAGGGCGGCGGACTACGAGCAGTACTTC | CASSQERAADYEQYF | TRBJ2-7 | - | TRBV4-2 | -
TGCAGTGCTACAGGGTGGGAGACCCAGTACTTC | CSATGWETQYF | TRBJ2-5 | - | TRBV20-1 | -
TGTGCCAGCAGCTTAGATTGGAACACTGAAGCTTTCTTT | CASSLDWNTEAFF | TRBJ1-1 | few | TRBV11-3 | -
TGTGCCAGTAGTACGGACAGGGGGCGAGGGGGCAATCAGCCCCAGCATTTT | CASSTDRGRGGNQPQHF | TRBJ1-5 | many | TRBV19 | TRBD1
TGTGCCGGCCGACGCGACGGGAGCGCGGGGGAAAAACTGTTTTTT | CAGRRDGSAGEKLFF | TRBJ1-4 | - | TRBV6-6 | -
TGCGCCAGCAGCTTGACTGGCAGGAATGAGCAGTTCTTC | CASSLTGRNEQFF | TRBJ2-1 | - | TRBV5-1 | -
TGTGCCAGCAGCTCCGGACTAGCGGGGGATACGCAGTATTTT | CASSSGLAGDTQYF | TRBJ2-3 | once | TRBV9 | TRBD2
TGTGCCTGGATTCGGACAGGGGGGTACGAGCAGTACTTC | CAWIRTGGYEQYF | TRBJ2-7 | - | TRBV30 | TRBD1
TGTGCCAGCTCACCAGGCAGCCGGGGCTATGGCTACACCTTC | CASSPGSRGYGYTF | TRBJ1-2 | - | TRBV18 | -
TGTGCCAGCAGCTCCAGGGACAGGGGCGGCACTGAAGCTTTCTTT | CASSSRDRGGTEAFF | TRBJ1-1 | - | TRBV7-2 | TRBD1
TGTGCCAGCAGCTTAGAGGAGTTTCAGCCCCAGCATTTT | CASSLEEFQPQHF | TRBJ1-5 | - | TRBV7-2 | -
TGTGCCAGTAGGCGAGCGGAGCGCACAGATACGCAGTATTTT | CASRRAERTDTQYF | TRBJ2-3 | - | TRBV19 | -
TGTGCCAGCAGTGAAGACCGACCCTACGAGCAGTACTTC | CASSEDRPYEQYF | TRBJ2-7 | few | TRBV2 | -
TGTGCCAGCACCACAGATACGCAGTATTTT | CASTTDTQYF | TRBJ2-3 | - | TRBV11-3 | -
TGCAGCGTTGCGGACAGTCCACTAACCTACGAGCAGTACTTC | CSVADSPLTYEQYF | TRBJ2-7 | - | TRBV29-1 | -
TGCGCCAGCAGTGAAACAGGGAGGCGGGACACTGAAGCTTTCTTT | CASSETGRRDTEAFF | TRBJ1-1 | - | TRBV10-1 | -
TGTGCCACGGGGAAGGCAGGGTCCTACAATGAGCAGTTCTTC | CATGKAGSYNEQFF | TRBJ2-1 | - | TRBV28 | -
TGTGCCAGCAGCTCCCAGCTAGCGGGAGGAGATACGCAGTATTTT | CASSSQLAGGDTQYF | TRBJ2-3 | - | TRBV7-2 | TRBD2
TGTGCCAGCAGTTTCCGGACAGGTGGTGGCTACACCTTC | CASSFRTGGGYTF | TRBJ1-2 | - | TRBV28 | TRBD1
TGCGCCAGCAGCTTTGGACAGACTAGCGGGAGTAACGAGCAGTACTTC | CASSFGQTSGSNEQYF | TRBJ2-7 | once | TRBV5-1 | TRBD2
TGCGCCAGCAGCCCAGTGACAGGGGTCACAGATACGCAGTATTTT | CASSPVTGVTDTQYF | TRBJ2-3 | once | TRBV5-1 | TRBD1
TGTGCCAGCAAATCCTCACACGACAGGGGGATCAATCAGCCCCAGCATTTT | CASKSSHDRGINQPQHF | TRBJ1-5 | - | TRBV27 | TRBD1
TGTGCCAGCAGCCCACTAGATGAGCAGTTCTTC | CASSPLDEQFF | TRBJ2-1 | once | TRBV11-2 | -
TGTGCCAGCAGTTCGGGTAGCAATCAGCCCCAGCATTTT | CASSSGSNQPQHF | TRBJ1-5 | - | TRBV27 | -
TGTGCCAGTAGGGGGGAGGGACAGGGAACAGATACGCAGTATTTT | CASRGEGQGTDTQYF | TRBJ2-3 | - | TRBV19 | TRBD1
TGCGCCAGCAGCCCAGCGACTAGCGGGAACCAAGAGACCCAGTACTTC | CASSPATSGNQETQYF | TRBJ2-5 | - | TRBV5-1 | TRBD2
TGTGCCCGGCAGGGGGCCAACGAGCAGTACTTC | CARQGANEQYF | TRBJ2-7 | - | TRBV30 | TRBD1
TGTGCCAGCAGCTTAGTAGAATTCGTGACCACTGAAGCTTTCTTT | CASSLVEFVTTEAFF | TRBJ1-1 | - | TRBV7-9 | -
TGTGCCACCAGCAGAGAAATCCCAATGGCCTATGGCTACACCTTC | CATSREIPMAYGYTF | TRBJ1-2 | - | TRBV15 | -
TGTGCCAGCAGCAAACCGGAACAGGGGCTCCCTGGGAATTCACCCCTCCACTTT | CASSKPEQGLPGNSPLHF | TRBJ1-6 | - | TRBV6-8 | TRBD1
TGTGCCAGCTCCCGAGAACAGGGCATCCGTTTCTCCTACGAGCAGTACTTC | CASSREQGIRFSYEQYF | TRBJ2-7 | - | TRBV18 | -
TGTGCCAGCAGCCATAACAGGGGTGAGAGGACTGAAGCTTTCTTT | CASSHNRGERTEAFF | TRBJ1-1 | - | TRBV7-2 | TRBD1
TGTGCCAGCTCGCCCGGGACACTATCAAACAATGAGCAGTTCTTC | CASSPGTLSNNEQFF | TRBJ2-1 | - | TRBV18 | -
TGTGCCAGCCTTACCACAGGGGGGAACACTGAAGCTTTCTTT | CASLTTGGNTEAFF | TRBJ1-1 | few | TRBV5-6 | TRBD1
TGTGCCAGTAGTATGTCGGGTTTCTCGAACACCGGGGAGCTGTTTTTT | CASSMSGFSNTGELFF | TRBJ2-2 | - | TRBV19 | -